The following is a T cell receptor beta chain sequence with its context. The data are from a study of identical twins. V gave up 2 bases and J gave up 4 bases, with 11 bases separating them. Looked up from germline, CDR1 is SGHVS and CDR2 is FQNEAQ. The CDR3 consists of 14 residues. TCRdb passed the 5' RACE reads through MiXCR, listing each CDR3 protein once. Of about 300,000 distinct CDR3 sequences listed, about 12% are singletons. This sample also belongs to another study, concerning yellow fever vaccine responses in identical twins.

The chain uses TRBV7-8 and TRBJ1-1; weak D call: TRBD1 (6 bases). The sequenced material came from CD8+ T cells sorted from blood. The clonotype comes from a woman aged 18 to 35 in good health. The CDR3 spells CASSLTRQVTEAFF. CDR3 DNA: TGTGCCAGCAGCTTAACCCGACAGGTCACTGAAGCTTTCTTT. Looking up the rest from reference TRBV7-8 and TRBJ1-1 gives the full variable domain: GAGVSQSPRYKVAKRGQDVALRCDPISGHVSLFWYQQALGQGPEFLTYFQNEAQLDKSGLPSDRFFAERPEGSVSTLKIQRTQQEDSAVYLCASSLTRQVTEAFFGQGTRLTVV.